The clone carrying this T cell receptor beta chain was seen only a few times. The antigen remains undetermined. Measured with immunoSEQ multiplex PCR; TCRdb has only the in-frame clones, and not every one. Of about 12,000 clones listed, 81% are singletons. The sample originates from a study of chemoradiotherapy in HPV16-positive cancers. Study outcomes and limitations: During treatment, candidate HPV-specific clones and E7-related motifs expanded in tumor.

Trimming left V 1 base short and J 6 bases short, with 6 bases between. The germline gives CDR1 LNHDA, CDR2 SQIVND (reference sequence). The CDR3 extends over 12 amino acids. The receptor's source is a human donor with HPV-associated anogenital cancer. Sample collection was performed from a patient who underwent chemoradiotherapy. The V and J genes are TRBV19 and TRBJ1-1, with D uncertain. The CDR3 is CASSIGLAEAFF. The CDR3, as DNA: TGTGCCAGTAGTATAGGGTTGGCTGAAGCTTTCTTT.